This is a list of T cell receptor beta chains from one sample in a study of T-cell reconstitution after alpha-beta-depleted transplantation in children. TCRdb independently ran MiXCR on the PCR reads; one entry per CDR3 protein. The repertoire holds 180,000 or so distinct CDR3 sequences, with 6.3% as singletons. The specimen was PBMCs, collected before TCRalphabeta/CD19-depleted stem cell transplant. The receptor set was obtained from a girl under three years old with combined immunodeficiency, due to receive a stem cell transplant. Both conserved end residues are part of each CDR3. The D gene is left open where the match is weak. The size entry is marked missing in some rows and otherwise reads once, few, many or a size class.

j_call cdr3_length d_call v_call clone_size cdr3_aa cdr3_nt
TRBJ2-7 13 TRBD2 TRBV19 many CASSIREGYEQYF TGTGCCAGTAGTATCAGGGAGGGATACGAGCAGTACTTC
TRBJ1-1 13 - TRBV6-2/TRBV6-3 - CASSYSGFTEAFF TGTGCCAGCAGTTACTCCGGGTTTACTGAAGCTTTCTTT
TRBJ2-1 18 - TRBV7-6 many CASSLVPPTRRAPNEQFF TGTGCCAGCAGCTTAGTTCCACCTACTAGGAGAGCCCCCAATGAGCAGTTCTTC
TRBJ1-1 13 - TRBV3-1 few CASTRGGNTEAFF TGTGCCAGCACCCGCGGGGGGAACACTGAAGCTTTCTTT
TRBJ2-7 15 TRBD2 TRBV20-1 many CSARDGTSASYEQYF TGCAGTGCTAGAGACGGGACTAGCGCCAGCTACGAGCAGTACTTC
TRBJ2-3 16 TRBD2 TRBV28 many CASRPSGRRITDTQYF TGTGCCAGCAGGCCTAGCGGGAGGCGGATCACAGATACGCAGTATTTT
TRBJ2-5 16 - TRBV21-1 many CASSIKAPRAPETQYF TGTGCCAGCAGCATAAAGGCCCCCAGGGCCCCAGAGACCCAGTACTTC
TRBJ2-5 19 - TRBV29-1 many CSVEELGLGAPLSGETQYF TGCAGCGTTGAAGAACTAGGGCTGGGGGCCCCCTTGTCGGGAGAGACCCAGTACTTC
TRBJ2-3 14 - TRBV28 many CASSFESSTDTQYF TGTGCCAGCAGTTTCGAATCTAGCACAGATACGCAGTATTTT
TRBJ2-4 17 - TRBV12-3/TRBV12-4 few CASSPRDGSLAKNIQYF TGTGCCAGCAGTCCCCGGGACGGGTCGCTAGCCAAAAACATTCAGTACTTC